This T cell receptor beta chain was recovered during a study of OX40 agonist ivuxolimab in advanced cancers. Across the whole study: Patients in dose escalation had liver, melanoma, kidney or head and neck cancers.

Only in-frame clones appear in the TCRdb table, and some are missing; sequencing was by immunoSEQ multiplex PCR. The sample lists about 22,000 clones; about 85% were seen once. This clone was observed a handful of times. What it binds is unknown. At cycle 4 day 1, cycle 7 day 1, and baseline, blood was sampled. Study results and caveats: Clonal expansion among partial responders at 0.1-3.0 mg/kg ranked near the lowest.

CDR3 length: 15 residues. Per the germline V gene, CDR1 is SGHTA and CDR2 is FQGNSA. The V and J ends lost 2 bases and 6 bases, in that order; junction bases with no gene match: 6. The chain links TRBV7-2 to TRBJ2-3, with 9 bases that match TRBD2. This TCR came from an adult with an advanced solid tumor such as melanoma, head and neck, liver or kidney cancer. Sequencing used CD4+ or CD8+ T cells sorted from blood, obtained in a trial of the OX40 agonist ivuxolimab. CDR3 in DNA: TGTGCCAGCAGCTTATTAGCGGGAGACAGGGATACGCAGTATTTT. It encodes CASSLLAGDRDTQYF.